This TCR beta chain stems from a study of cytomegalovirus exposure and HLA in healthy donors. Across the study: Of some 400 genotyped donors, roughly 81% grouped in the Caucasian-associated ancestry cluster.

General study points: In a later analysis, compared with equally common non-associated chains, HLA-associated beta chains were more expanded. Among TCR beta chains, those listed as cytomegalovirus-associated numbered about 160.

With regard to this clone: What it recognizes is unknown. At the DNA level, this CDR3 is encoded by other sequences in the same sample as well.

60 Vbeta and 13 Jbeta primers were used in PCR. The data were produced by immunoSEQ multiplex PCR, yet TCRdb's version contains in-frame clones alone and is incomplete. The sample records 150,000 to 200,000 clones, more than 70% being singletons. The CDR3 runs to 15 residues. J gave up 4 bases and V 3 bases, and 3 bases lay outside the gene matches. Germline loops: CDR1 KGHSH, CDR2 LQKENI. The rearrangement joins TRBV18 to TRBJ1-5; 10 bases map to TRBD1. This sequence was found in a woman aged 35 to 49 in good health and CMV-seronegative. Sequencing was performed on PBMCs. CDR3 region: CASSPGTGVNQPQHF. CDR3 nucleotides: TGTGCCAGCTCACCCGGGACAGGGGTTAATCAGCCCCAGCATTTT.